These 11 T cell receptor beta chains share one sample of origin, sequenced in a study of blood T cell repertoires in COVID-19. The data were produced by immunoSEQ multiplex PCR, yet TCRdb's version contains in-frame clones alone and is incomplete. The sample consists of some 150,000 clones, more than 75% of them appearing once. The sequenced material came from peripheral blood. These TCRs come from a man aged 35 to 55 with acute or convalescent COVID-19.

V gene TRBV6-1 combines with J gene TRBJ1-5; no definite D call. Germline V gene sequence: CDR1 MNHNS, CDR2 SASEGT. The CDR3 has 14 residues. Trimming shortened V by 3 bases and J by 1 base, and 7 bases separated the two germline ends. The CDR3 DNA sequence: TGTGCCAGCAGTGACAGAATCAGCAATCAGCCCCAGCATTTT. The encoded protein is CASSDRISNQPQHF.

The V gene is TRBV14, the J gene TRBJ1-5; D is uncertain. Germline V lookup: CDR1 SGHDN, CDR2 FVKESK. The CDR3 extends over 13 amino acids. The V end lost 2 bases, the J end lost 6 bases, and 8 bases lay between the germline ends. As DNA, the CDR3 is TGTGCCAGCAGCCAAAGAGAGGGTCAGCCCCAGCATTTT. Its protein product is CASSQREGQPQHF.

This clone was detected only a few times. The V call is TRBV5-1, the J call TRBJ2-7, with D possibly TRBD1 on 6 matching bases. The CDR3 consists of 15 residues. V lost 2 bases and J 2 bases, leaving 14 bases between the germline ends. Germline V CDR1 and CDR2: SGHRS, YFSETQ. The CDR3 DNA reads TGCGCCAGCAGCTTCGCCGGGACAAATGCCTACGAGCAGTACTTC. Translated, it gives CASSFAGTNAYEQYF.

The J gene is TRBJ1-5, the V gene TRBV14, with D uncertain. The CDR3 is made up of 14 amino acids. V was clipped by 4 bases and J by 4 bases, with 11 bases between them. CDR1 SGHDN and CDR2 FVKESK come from the germline V gene. The CDR3 protein is CASSLPGGNQPQHF. The DNA for the CDR3 is TGTGCCAGCAGCCTCCCGGGAGGGAATCAGCCCCAGCATTTT.

V usage is TRBV19 and J usage is TRBJ1-2, with D perhaps TRBD1 (5 bases). CDR1 is LNHDA and CDR2 is SQIVND in the germline V gene (reference sequence). Trimming cost V 7 bases and J 8 bases, with 11 bases left between them. The CDR3 has 11 amino acids. The CDR3 region is CASTQGNGYTF. The CDR3 bases are TGTGCCAGTACCCAGGGAAACGGCTACACCTTC.

The chain uses TRBV7-2 and TRBJ2-7, with 8 bases aligning to TRBD1. Germline CDR1 reads SGHTA; CDR2 reads FQGNSA. Trimming removed 2 bases from V and 3 bases from J; junction bases left unmatched: 3. The CDR3 covers 14 residues. This CDR3 reads CASSLTGGIYEQYF. The CDR3 coding sequence is TGTGCCAGCAGCTTAACAGGGGGAATCTACGAGCAGTACTTC.

The chain carries TRBV6-2 or TRBV6-3 and TRBJ2-4, with 9 bases aligning to TRBD1. Germline CDR1 is MNHEY and CDR2 is SVGEGT. The trim removed 6 bases at V and 3 bases at J, leaving 6 bases unmatched. The CDR3 has 15 residues. DNA for the CDR3: TGTGCCAGCAGCTCGACAGGGGGGGTCAAAAACATTCAGTACTTC. Protein product: CASSSTGGVKNIQYF.

The chain couples TRBV7-8 to TRBJ2-7, with TRBD1 as a possible D gene (6 bases). V lost 5 bases to trimming and J lost 3 bases, with 14 bases between them. This CDR3 comprises 14 residues. CDR1 and CDR2 from the germline V gene are SGHVS and FQNEAQ. CDR3 protein: CASSQKTGYYEQYF. The CDR3 DNA reads as TGTGCCAGCAGCCAGAAGACAGGATACTACGAGCAGTACTTC.

This chain connects TRBV12-3 or TRBV12-4 to TRBJ1-1, with 7 bases aligning to TRBD1. This CDR3 contains 11 residues. With 4 bases clipped from V and 8 bases from J, the junction kept 1 base outside the gene matches. For the CDR3, the DNA is TGTGCCAGCAGTTCGACAGGGGAAGCTTTCTTT. Translated, it gives CASSSTGEAFF.

This sequence joins TRBV24-1 and TRBJ2-1, with 9 bases that match TRBD2. Germline V gives CDR1 KGHDR, CDR2 SFDVKD. CDR3 length equals 20 residues. After removal of 2 bases from V and 7 bases from J, the junction contained 20 bases not matched to a gene. The CDR3, as DNA: TGTGCCACCAGTGATTCCCGGGGGAGCGGGGGGACGGGGTCGTATAATGAGCAGTTCTTC. Translation: CATSDSRGSGGTGSYNEQFF.

The gene calls are TRBV7-9 and TRBJ1-4, with unresolved D. Germline V gives CDR1 SEHNR, CDR2 FQNEAQ (reference sequence). V lost 5 bases and J lost 6, with 16 bases in between. CDR3 length: 15 residues. CDR3 loop: CASSPPGSSYEKLFF. The CDR3 DNA reads as TGTGCCAGCAGCCCCCCCGGGTCCTCATATGAAAAACTGTTTTTT.